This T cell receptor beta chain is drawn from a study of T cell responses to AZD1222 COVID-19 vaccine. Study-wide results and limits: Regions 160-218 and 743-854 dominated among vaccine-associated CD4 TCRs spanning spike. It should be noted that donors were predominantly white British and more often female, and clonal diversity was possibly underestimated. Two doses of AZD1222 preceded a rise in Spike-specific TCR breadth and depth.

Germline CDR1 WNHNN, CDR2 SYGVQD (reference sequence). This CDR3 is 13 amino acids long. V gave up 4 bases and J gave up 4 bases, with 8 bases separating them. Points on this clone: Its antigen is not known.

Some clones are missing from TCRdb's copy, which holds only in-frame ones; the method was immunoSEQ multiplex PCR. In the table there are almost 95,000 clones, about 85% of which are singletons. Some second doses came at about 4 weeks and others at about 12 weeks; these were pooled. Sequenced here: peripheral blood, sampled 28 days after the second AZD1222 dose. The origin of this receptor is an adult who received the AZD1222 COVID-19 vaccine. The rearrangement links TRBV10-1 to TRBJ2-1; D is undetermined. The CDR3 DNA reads TGCGCCAGCAGTGGGCCCGGTTACAATGAGCAGTTCTTC. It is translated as CASSGPGYNEQFF.